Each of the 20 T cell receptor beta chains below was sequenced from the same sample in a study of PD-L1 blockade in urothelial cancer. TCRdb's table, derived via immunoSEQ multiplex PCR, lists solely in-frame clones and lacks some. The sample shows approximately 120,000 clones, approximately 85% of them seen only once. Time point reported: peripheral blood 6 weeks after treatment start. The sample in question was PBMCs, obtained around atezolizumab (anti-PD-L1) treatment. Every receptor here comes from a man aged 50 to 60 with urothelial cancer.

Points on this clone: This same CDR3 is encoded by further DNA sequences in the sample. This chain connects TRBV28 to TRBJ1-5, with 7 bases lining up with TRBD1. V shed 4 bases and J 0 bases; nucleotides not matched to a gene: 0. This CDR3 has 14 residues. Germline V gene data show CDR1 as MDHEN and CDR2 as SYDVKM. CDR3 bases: TGTGCCAGCAGTTCAGGGGGTAGCAATCAGCCCCAGCATTTT. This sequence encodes CASSSGGSNQPQHF.

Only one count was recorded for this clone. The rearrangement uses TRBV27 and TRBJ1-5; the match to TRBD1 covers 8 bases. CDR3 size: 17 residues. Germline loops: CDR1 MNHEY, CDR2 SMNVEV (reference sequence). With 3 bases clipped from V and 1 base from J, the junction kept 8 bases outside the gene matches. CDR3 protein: CASSFDRGGGSNQPQHF. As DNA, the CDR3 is TGTGCCAGCAGTTTCGACAGGGGAGGAGGGAGCAATCAGCCCCAGCATTTT.

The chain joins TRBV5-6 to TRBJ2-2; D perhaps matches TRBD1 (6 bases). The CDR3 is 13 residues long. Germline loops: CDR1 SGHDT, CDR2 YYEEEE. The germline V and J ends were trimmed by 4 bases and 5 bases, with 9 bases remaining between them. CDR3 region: CASSIQGTGELFF. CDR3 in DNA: TGTGCCAGCAGCATACAGGGTACCGGGGAGCTGTTTTTT.

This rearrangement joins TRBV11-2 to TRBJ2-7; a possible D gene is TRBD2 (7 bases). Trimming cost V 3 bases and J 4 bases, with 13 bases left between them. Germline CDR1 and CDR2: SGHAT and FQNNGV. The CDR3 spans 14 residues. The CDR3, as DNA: TGTGCCAGCAGCTTGTGGGGGGGCCTATACGAGCAGTACTTC. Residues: CASSLWGGLYEQYF.

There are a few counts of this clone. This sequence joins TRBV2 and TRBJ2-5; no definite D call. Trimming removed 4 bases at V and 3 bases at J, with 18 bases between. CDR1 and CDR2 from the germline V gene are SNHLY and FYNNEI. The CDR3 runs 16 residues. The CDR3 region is CASSVRSTPREETQYF. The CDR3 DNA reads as TGTGCCAGCAGTGTACGTAGTACCCCCCGGGAAGAGACCCAGTACTTC.

The CDR3 loop reads CASSFVGGNTDTQYF. The DNA of the CDR3 is TGTGCCAGCAGTTTTGTGGGCGGGAACACAGATACGCAGTATTTT. The chain is built from TRBV28 and TRBJ2-3; tentative D call: TRBD2 (6 bases). Trimming took 3 bases from V and 2 from J, leaving 12 bases between them. This CDR3 is built from 15 residues. In germline, CDR1 is MDHEN, CDR2 SYDVKM.

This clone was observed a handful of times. Here the CDR3 DNA reads TGTGCCAGCAGGAGAGGGCAAGAGACCCAGTACTTC. It codes for CASRRGQETQYF. V usage is TRBV2 and J usage is TRBJ2-5; possibly TRBD2 for D (5 bases). Deletions cut 6 bases from V and 2 bases from J, with 7 bases between. The CDR3 consists of 12 residues. Germline V gene data show CDR1 as SNHLY and CDR2 as FYNNEI.

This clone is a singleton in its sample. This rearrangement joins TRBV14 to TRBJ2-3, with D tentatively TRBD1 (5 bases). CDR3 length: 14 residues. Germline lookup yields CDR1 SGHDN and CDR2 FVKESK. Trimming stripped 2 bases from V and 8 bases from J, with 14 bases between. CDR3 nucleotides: TGTGCCAGCAGCCAACTTAGGACACTCGGTACGCAGTATTTT. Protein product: CASSQLRTLGTQYF. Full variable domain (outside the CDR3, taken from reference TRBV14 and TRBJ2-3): EAGVTQFPSHSVIEKGQTVTLRCDPISGHDNLYWYRRVMGKEIKFLLHFVKESKQDESGMPNNRFLAERTGGTYSTLKVQPAELEDSGVYFCASSQLRTLGTQYFGPGTRLTVL.

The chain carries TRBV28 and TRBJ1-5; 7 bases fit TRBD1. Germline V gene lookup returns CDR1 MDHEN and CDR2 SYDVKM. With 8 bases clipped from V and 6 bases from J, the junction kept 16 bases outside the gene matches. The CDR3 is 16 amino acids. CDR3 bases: TGTGCCAGCCTCGGGACAGACAACGCCTTCGGTCAGCCCCAGCATTTT. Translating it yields CASLGTDNAFGQPQHF.

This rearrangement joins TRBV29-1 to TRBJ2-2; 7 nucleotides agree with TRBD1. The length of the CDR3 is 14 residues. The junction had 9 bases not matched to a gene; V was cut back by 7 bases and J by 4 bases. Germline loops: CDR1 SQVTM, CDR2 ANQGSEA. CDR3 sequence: CSACRDSATGELFF. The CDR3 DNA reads TGCAGCGCATGCCGGGACAGCGCCACCGGGGAGCTGTTTTTT.

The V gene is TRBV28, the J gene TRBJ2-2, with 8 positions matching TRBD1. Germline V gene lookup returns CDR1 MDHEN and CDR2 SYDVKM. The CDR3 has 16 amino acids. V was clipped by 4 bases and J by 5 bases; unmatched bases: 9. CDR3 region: CASSSIATGGTGELFF. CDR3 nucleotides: TGTGCCAGCAGTTCCATCGCTACAGGGGGTACCGGGGAGCTGTTTTTT.

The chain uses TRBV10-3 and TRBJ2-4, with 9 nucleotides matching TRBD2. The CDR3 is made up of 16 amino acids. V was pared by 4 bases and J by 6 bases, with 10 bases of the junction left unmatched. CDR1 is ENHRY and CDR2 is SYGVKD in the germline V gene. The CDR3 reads CAISGSRGGLANIQYF. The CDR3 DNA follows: TGTGCCATCAGTGGTAGCCGCGGGGGACTAGCAAACATTCAGTACTTC.

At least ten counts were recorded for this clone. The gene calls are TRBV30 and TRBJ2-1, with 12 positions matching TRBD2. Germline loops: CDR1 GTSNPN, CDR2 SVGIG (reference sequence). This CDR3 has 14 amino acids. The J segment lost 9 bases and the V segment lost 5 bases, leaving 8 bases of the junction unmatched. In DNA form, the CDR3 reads TGTGCCTGGTCCTTGGGACTAGCGGGTCTTGAGCAGTTCTTC. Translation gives CAWSLGLAGLEQFF.

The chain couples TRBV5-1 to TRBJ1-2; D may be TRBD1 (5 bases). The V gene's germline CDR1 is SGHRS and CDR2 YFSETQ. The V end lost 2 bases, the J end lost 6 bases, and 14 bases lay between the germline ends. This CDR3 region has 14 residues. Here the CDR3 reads CASSLGRGRDGYTF. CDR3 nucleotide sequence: TGCGCCAGCAGCTTAGGGAGGGGAAGGGATGGCTACACCTTC.

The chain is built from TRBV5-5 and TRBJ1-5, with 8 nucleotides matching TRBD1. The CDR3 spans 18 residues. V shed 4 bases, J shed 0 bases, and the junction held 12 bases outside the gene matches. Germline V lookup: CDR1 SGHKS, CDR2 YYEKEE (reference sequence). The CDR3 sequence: CASSMTGVGSYSNQPQHF. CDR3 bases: TGTGCCAGCAGCATGACAGGGGTCGGGTCGTATAGCAATCAGCCCCAGCATTTT.

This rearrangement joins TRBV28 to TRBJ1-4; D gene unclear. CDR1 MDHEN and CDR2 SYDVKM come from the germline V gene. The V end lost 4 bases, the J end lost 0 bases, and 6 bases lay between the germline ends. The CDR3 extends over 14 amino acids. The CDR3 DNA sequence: TGTGCCAGCAGTTCCGGTGCAACTAATGAAAAACTGTTTTTT. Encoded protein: CASSSGATNEKLFF.

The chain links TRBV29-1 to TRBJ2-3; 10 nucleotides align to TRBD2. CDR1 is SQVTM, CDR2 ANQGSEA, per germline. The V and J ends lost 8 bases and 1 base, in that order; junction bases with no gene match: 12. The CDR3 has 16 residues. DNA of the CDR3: TGCAGCTCACAAGGGAAGCGGGAGGGCCGCACAGATACGCAGTATTTT. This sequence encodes CSSQGKREGRTDTQYF.

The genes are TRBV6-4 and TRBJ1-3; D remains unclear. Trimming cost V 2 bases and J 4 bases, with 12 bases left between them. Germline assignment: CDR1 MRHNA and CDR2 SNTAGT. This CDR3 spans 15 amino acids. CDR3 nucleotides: TGTGCCAGCAGTGACCCGAGGAATATCGGAAACACCATATATTTT. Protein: CASSDPRNIGNTIYF.

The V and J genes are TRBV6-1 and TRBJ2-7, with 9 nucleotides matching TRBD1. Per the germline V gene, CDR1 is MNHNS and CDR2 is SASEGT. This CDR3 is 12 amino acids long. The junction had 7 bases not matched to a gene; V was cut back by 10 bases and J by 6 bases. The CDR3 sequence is CATGQGLLEQYF. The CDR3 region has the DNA TGTGCCACGGGACAGGGTCTCCTCGAGCAGTACTTC.

Here the CDR3 reads CAIRPSVSTDTQYF. The CDR3 nucleotides read TGTGCCATCAGGCCTAGCGTTAGCACAGATACGCAGTATTTT. This chain joins TRBV10-3 and TRBJ2-3; perhaps TRBD2 as D (6 bases). V shed 6 bases and J shed 0 bases, with 10 bases lying between them. The CDR3 contains 14 residues. Germline-derived CDR1 and CDR2 are ENHRY and SYGVKD.